The clone carrying this TCR beta chain was seen only a few times. Its target is not known. The germline V gene has CDR1 SGHTA and CDR2 FQGNSA. CDR3 size: 13 residues. Trimming removed 5 bases at V and 4 bases at J, with 11 bases between. A sample-barcoded 5' primer and a J-beta primer mix were used in a second PCR of roughly 7 to 11 cycles. TCRdb re-called the 5' RACE reads with MiXCR, one entry per CDR3 protein. This table has some 900,000 distinct CDR3 sequences, about 48% appearing once. The data are from a study of blood T cells in healthy people across ages. Study-wide points: Observed TCR beta diversity showed a strong correlation with the percentage of naive T cells as measured by flow cytometry.

Each sample gave at least 6 million isolated PBMCs. Sequenced input: blood. This sequence was found in a man aged 25-45 years in good health. The V call is TRBV7-2, the J call TRBJ1-1, with D tentatively TRBD1 (6 bases). CDR3 in amino acids: CASSLKGGTEAFF. Written as DNA, the CDR3 is TGTGCCAGCAGCCTGAAGGGGGGCACTGAAGCTTTCTTT.